What follows is one T cell receptor (beta chain) and its context. Its cognate antigen has yet to be identified. No clone much larger than this one lies a single base away; base qualities are absent. The junction carries 14 bases between V and J, which are trimmed by 6 bases and 2 bases respectively. CDR1 and CDR2, per the germline V gene, are WSHSY and SAAADI. The CDR3, cysteine through phenylalanine, is 16 amino acids long. Only CDR3 DNA remains: 48 bases, in frame from the first base. The data were taken from a study of cytomegalovirus exposure and HLA in healthy donors (dated by TCRdb to 2016 to 2017). About the investigation overall: An earlier analysis of more than 550 of the donors reported 276 Gb of sequence data and 117 million unique TCR beta sequences obtained from roughly 180 million T cells. Both class I and class II loci were covered by HLA typing, at four-digit resolution. The study was designed to test whether signatures of past pathogen exposure could be identified by cataloging public T cell receptors. A later genetic analysis took genome-wide SNP genotypes for about 55% of the 666 donors and used that subset as a discovery cohort. Among roughly 400 genotyped donors of the cohort, an average of roughly 230,000 unique TCR beta nucleotide sequences was sequenced per donor, of which 15% to 20% were non-productive. Among the roughly 370 genotyped donors, around 81% belonged to the genetic ancestry cluster associated with self-reported Caucasian donors. About 310 gigabases of sequencing data and some 85 million unique TCR sequences were included in an early release covering about 620 HLA-typed donors. All discovery cohort repertoires had been generated using a single sequencing platform. Alongside the repertoire data, information on donor age, sex, ethnicity and CMV serostatus was compiled. To predict cytomegalovirus infection status, the study combined high-throughput TCR immunosequencing, statistical association of individual TCRs with disease status, and machine learning. The T cell repertoires of roughly 660 subjects were profiled by immunosequencing and related to cytomegalovirus serostatus. Four to six DR-DQ haplotypes were handled as single units for association and clustering, since linkage in the cohort was strong. An earlier analysis of nearly 600 of the donors applied high-throughput TCR beta sequencing to assess whether each TCR beta V gene segment acted as functional or pseudogenic. In a later analysis, previously published TCR beta repertoires from 550 to 750 donors were re-analyzed and high-resolution HLA genotyping was added so that TCR occurrence patterns could be studied. In the later analysis, no new phenotypic data were used to find candidate immune exposures; instead, reliance was placed on TCR beta sequences and their occurrence across donors. A separate validation cohort of 90 to 150 different subjects was used in addition to the roughly 700-subject first cohort. The number of donors typed differed by locus, with roughly 620-630 for A, B, C, DRB1 and DQB1, roughly 520 for DQA1, approximately 570 for DPA1, and around 450 for DPB1.

Libraries were made using the immunoSEQ multiplex PCR assay. A mixture of 60 forward primers for TCR Vbeta segments and 13 reverse primers for TCR Jbeta segments was used in the multiplex PCR. The CDR3 region of rearranged TCR beta genes was amplified from genomic DNA with a multiplex PCR assay. The amplified TCR beta libraries were sequenced on the Illumina HiSeq System as 87-base-pair reads. Regarding the original processing steps: A later analysis counted about 80 million unique TCR beta chains across the 550 to 750 repertoires, and 10 million to 12 million of these chains were shared by at least two donors. Raw reads were error-corrected and collapsed into unique sequences with a nearest-neighbor algorithm that merged closely related sequences to remove PCR and sequencing errors. Alignment of CDR3 sequences to IMGT reference sequences was used to assign V, D and J gene segments. Each retained sequence needed at least a six-nucleotide match to both a V gene segment and a J gene segment. A rearrangement was called productive if the CDR3 had no stop codons and remained in frame with V and J, and every other rearrangement was called non-productive. CDR3 was defined by IMGT convention, running from the second conserved V-encoded cysteine to the conserved J-encoded phenylalanine. The earlier analysis of around 640 of the donors excluded sequences that lacked an unambiguous match to a single V gene segment. In an earlier analysis of 587 of the donors, a V segment was called functional when productive rearrangements were above 56.7%, and segregating when the standard deviation between donors exceeded 5%. A statistical classification framework was built to diagnose cytomegalovirus status from the catalog of TCR beta chain sequences. In a later analysis, V and J genes were assigned by comparing TCR nucleotide sequences against IMGT/GENE-DB human TR gene sequences. The TCRdist pipeline was used in a later analysis to assign CDR3 sequences and most-parsimonious VDJ recombination scenarios. In a later analysis, each TCR beta chain was defined by its CDR3 amino acid sequence together with its V-gene family, and reads lacking a unique V-gene family were excluded. To address suspected cross-contamination and a sequencing artifact, a later analysis removed a few hundred highly shared, low-generation-probability nucleotide sequences. In a later analysis, a clonal expansion index for each public chain was calculated from normalized within-repertoire ranks of inferred template counts. A later analysis computed generation probabilities with a VDJ recombination model fitted to out-of-frame rearrangements, and checked the results against IGoR. In a later analysis, hypergeometric tests were used to score TCR-TCR, TCR-HLA and TCR-CMV co-occurrence, with a repertoire-size bias correction applied to TCR pairs. To estimate false discovery rates, a later analysis permuted the HLA or CMV assignments 20 times. In a later analysis, co-occurring TCRs were grouped using DBSCAN, and TCRdist sequence similarity was added for clustering within HLA-allele-positive subsets. For co-occurrence clustering, repertoires with fewer than 30,000 or more than 120,000 public chains were excluded, along with roughly five repertoires with anomalous nucleotide sharing. Sourced from immuneACCESS, this table was stored by TCRdb with only in-frame sequences that have V and J called. A share of the clones is absent; for the studies checked, an unresolved V gene accounts for under half, and the remainder has no known explanation. V and J calls and clone size are copied from that table; D and trimming were computed from the DNA. The sample table records over 90,000 clones; about 74% of these occur just once. The top ten clones comprise approximately 15% of the sample.

In total, just over 650 healthy bone marrow donors made up the cohort. At the time of sampling, all cohort members were nominally healthy, though unrecorded immune exposures were likely present. The donor tested CMV seropositive and was one of the 289 seropositive cohort members. A peripheral blood sample was provided by each donor, and peripheral blood mononuclear cells were used for TCR beta sequencing. The Qiagen DNeasy Blood Extraction Kit was used to extract genomic DNA from the blood cell samples. General conclusions and limits of the study: In an earlier analysis of some 640 of the donors, most TCR beta V segments were observed in productive rearrangements about 87% or about 30% of the time, broadly matching IMGT annotations. A later analysis found that TCR association rates varied across HLA loci, with DRB1 alleles showing the most associated TCRs and HLA-C alleles the fewest. Roughly uniform sequencing depth across donors was assumed in presence/absence analyses, although this assumption may not hold. Correlated functional status among segregating V segments might be attributable to linkage disequilibrium, but an unknown experimental factor could not be ruled out. A total of fewer than 200 TCR beta chains were listed by the study as associated with cytomegalovirus. This cohort had only TCR beta chains sequenced, and the lack of alpha or paired-chain data limited which features could be detected. The 87-base-pair reads could not distinguish some IMGT-functional V segments, including TRBV6-2 and TRBV6-3, so those segments were excluded. Because counts were too low, 15 to 20 rarely observed V segments, including chromosome 9 orphons, were excluded from the earlier analysis of around 640 of the donors. According to a later genetic analysis, donors in an Asian-associated ancestry cluster had fewer N-insertions in productive TCRs than the roughly 700-donor mean. A further reported finding was that TCR beta sequences accurately predicted the HLA-A and HLA-B alleles for most subjects in the first cohort. A cluster of highly shared sequence variants was judged likely to represent a technical artifact of the sequencing pipeline. The only immune exposure information available for the cohort was CMV serostatus. According to a later analysis, parvovirus B19, influenza, CMV and Epstein-Barr virus appeared linked to several top co-occurrence clusters. Compared with equally common non-associated chains, HLA-associated TCR beta chains in a later analysis were more clonally expanded and had lower generation probabilities. Specific HLA alleles were associated with over 15,000 TCR beta sequences at a false discovery rate of 0.05 in a later analysis. Cytomegalovirus status was reported to be diagnosed by the classifier with high specificity and sensitivity in both the original and validation cohorts. The authors suggested that the approach could potentially be generalized to other disease states and immunological phenotypes. HLA typing was unavailable for some donors at each locus, so association tests used only the typed subset. In a later analysis, most CMV-associated TCR beta chains were found to appear HLA-restricted, with HLA associations seemingly driven largely by CMV exposure. Three of the identified cytomegalovirus-associated TCR beta chains were confirmed in vitro to be specific for cytomegalovirus antigens. Most TCR sequences were seen in very few donors, while some public TCRs were found in many individuals. Strong co-occurrence of HLA alleles, especially DR and DQ, made assigning TCR associations to individual alleles difficult. In a later genetic analysis, a missense DCLRE1C variant was associated with V-gene and J-gene trimming of TCR beta chains, and the association was replicated in an independent cohort.

The chain joins TRBV10-2 to TRBJ1-6; D gene: possibly TRBD1, on 5 matching bases. Material for sequencing was PBMCs. The receptor comes from a woman aged 45-60 years in good health and CMV-seropositive. In nucleotides, the sequence is TGCGCCAGCAGCCGCGGGGGGAGTACCTATAATTCACCCCTCCACTTT. It is translated as CASSRGGSTYNSPLHF.